The rows below give T cell receptor beta chains drawn from one sample of a study of blood T cells in healthy people across ages. MiXCR was run by TCRdb on the 5' RACE reads, yielding one entry per CDR3 protein. The sample has about 640,000 distinct CDR3 sequences, around 41% seen once; the top ten hold about 30%. Material: blood. These receptors originate from a man at least 80 years old in good health. The CDR3 runs from the conserved cysteine through the conserved F or W. A D gene is named only where the DNA matches it firmly. The size entry is marked missing in some rows and otherwise reads once, few, many or a size class.

j_call | clone_size | d_call | v_call | cdr3_aa | cdr3_nt
TRBJ1-5 | once | . | TRBV6-1 | CASSVEGPPQPQHF | TGTGCCAGCAGTGTAGAAGGGCCCCCCCAGCCCCAGCATTTT
TRBJ2-3 | many | TRBD1 | TRBV11-2 | CASSLGLWDRGTDTQYF | TGTGCCAGCAGCTTAGGGTTGTGGGACAGGGGGACAGATACGCAGTATTTT
TRBJ1-2 | . | . | TRBV9 | CASSVNVGYGYTF | TGTGCCAGCAGCGTAAATGTTGGCTATGGCTACACCTTC
TRBJ2-7 | few | TRBD1 | TRBV4-1 | CASSPLRGGTGAYEQYF | TGCGCCAGCAGCCCCCTGAGGGGAGGGACAGGGGCCTACGAGCAGTACTTC
TRBJ2-5 | . | . | TRBV7-2 | CASLRVGLETQYF | TGTGCCAGCCTCCGGGTGGGATTAGAGACCCAGTACTTC
TRBJ2-5 | . | . | TRBV11-3 | CASSQYQGNQETQYF | TGTGCCAGCAGCCAATACCAGGGGAACCAAGAGACCCAGTACTTC
TRBJ2-7 | . | . | TRBV20-1 | CSAREVGRTHYEQYF | TGCAGTGCTAGGGAGGTTGGCAGGACCCACTACGAGCAGTACTTC
TRBJ1-1 | once | TRBD1 | TRBV20-1 | CSARSNRGLVAFF | TGCAGTGCTAGGTCCAACAGGGGCCTCGTAGCTTTCTTT
TRBJ2-7 | many | TRBD1 | TRBV28 | CASSPLTGSYEQYF | TGTGCCAGCAGTCCTCTGACAGGGTCCTACGAGCAGTACTTC
TRBJ2-1 | . | TRBD1 | TRBV7-9 | CASSLNPRQGSGEQFF | TGTGCCAGCAGCTTAAATCCGAGACAGGGTTCGGGAGAGCAGTTCTTC
TRBJ2-5 | . | TRBD2 | TRBV7-2 | CASSLGLAGALRQEAQYF | TGTGCCAGCAGCTTAGGGCTAGCGGGGGCCCTTCGCCAAGAGGCCCAGTACTTC
TRBJ1-2 | many | . | TRBV4-2 | CASSQENEGRRSYGYTF | TGTGCCAGCAGCCAAGAAAATGAGGGTCGGCGGTCCTATGGCTACACCTTC
TRBJ1-4 | few | . | TRBV6-4 | CASSDSGEGRDEKLFF | TGTGCCAGCAGTGACTCAGGGGAGGGGAGGGATGAAAAACTGTTTTTT
TRBJ2-2 | few | TRBD1 | TRBV27 | CASSTYSRQGRTNTGELFF | TGTGCCAGCAGCACATACTCTAGACAGGGAAGGACGAACACCGGGGAGCTGTTTTTT
TRBJ1-1 | . | . | TRBV27 | CASSLGAGTEAFF | TGTGCCAGCAGTTTAGGGGCAGGGACTGAAGCTTTCTTT